This TCR beta chain was identified during a study of post-analysis software for immune sequencing data. Overall study context: The disease courses spanned relapsing-remitting, secondary progressive and progressive-relapsing forms of multiple sclerosis.

As to this clonotype: Its cognate antigen is unknown. This could be a read error, since a much larger clone is one nucleotide away.

The germline V gene encodes CDR1 SEHNR and CDR2 FQNEAQ (reference sequence). With 2 bases removed from V and 6 bases from J, the gap between germline ends came to 8 bases. There are 13 residues in the CDR3. Built from TCR beta cDNA, the libraries had unique molecular identifiers in them. In TCRdb, the PCR reads were re-called with MiXCR into one record per CDR3 protein. The sample holds 250,000 to 300,000 distinct CDR3 sequences; 35% to 40% are singletons and the top ten take approximately 4.6%. Study conclusions and caveats: Higher frequency in patients than in controls was seen for a handful of TRBV segments, with TRBV5-6, TRBV5-1 and TRBV20-1 among them. Those with multiple sclerosis, the patient group, showed significantly lower normalized Chao1 diversity than controls. Strong same-batch co-clustering of samples appeared with F measure clustering.

Source material: blood. The sequence derives from a girl between 10 and 17 years old with multiple sclerosis. V is TRBV7-9 and J is TRBJ2-1; D gene ambiguous. The chain's CDR3 is CASSLRQSNEQFF. CDR3 in DNA: TGTGCCAGCAGCTTACGGCAGAGCAATGAGCAGTTCTTC.